A selection of T cell receptor beta chains follows, all from one sample in a study of PD-1 blockade in classical Hodgkin lymphoma. Sequenced by immunoSEQ multiplex PCR; TCRdb stores in-frame clones only, minus some. The data show roughly 10,000 clones, with around 72% seen just once and approximately 35% held by the top ten. The specimen was peripheral blood mononuclear cells (PBMCs), collected at baseline. The source of these receptors is a human donor with classical Hodgkin lymphoma. The CDR3 runs from the conserved cysteine through the conserved F or W. The D gene is left open where the match is weak. Clone size appears in some rows only: once, few, many, or a class for an expanded clone.

j_gene,d_gene,abundance,v_gene,CDR3aa,CDR3nt
TRBJ1-1,TRBD1,-,TRBV6-5,CASSRQGGYAEAFF,TGTGCCAGCAGTCGACAGGGCGGGTACGCTGAAGCTTTCTTT
TRBJ1-2,TRBD1,-,TRBV30,CAWGRDRGLGGYTF,TGTGCCTGGGGCCGGGACAGGGGACTGGGGGGCTACACCTTC
TRBJ2-3,TRBD1,-,TRBV30,CAWSLPWTGRRTDTQYF,TGTGCCTGGAGCTTGCCCTGGACAGGCCGTCGCACAGATACGCAGTATTTT
TRBJ2-5,-,-,TRBV11-3,CASSQWGETQYF,TGTGCCAGCAGCCAATGGGGGGAGACCCAGTACTTC
TRBJ1-2,-,-,TRBV7-2,CASSFAHADGYTF,TGTGCCAGCAGCTTTGCACATGCGGATGGCTACACCTTC
TRBJ1-6,-,-,TRBV6-5,CASSEGMYNSPLHF,TGTGCCAGCAGTGAGGGAATGTATAATTCACCCCTCCACTTT
TRBJ1-3,-,few,TRBV6-5,CASRTGTEGNTIYF,TGTGCCAGCAGAACAGGGACGGAAGGAAACACCATATATTTT
TRBJ2-7,TRBD1,-,TRBV15,CATSRRRQGAYEQYF,TGTGCCACCAGCCGACGCCGGCAGGGGGCCTACGAGCAGTACTTC
TRBJ2-5,-,few,TRBV6-5,CATLGGHEQYF,TGTGCCACACTGGGGGGGCATGAGCAGTACTTC
TRBJ1-1,TRBD1,-,TRBV29-1,CSVDRQGRNTEAFF,TGCAGCGTTGACAGACAGGGACGAAACACTGAAGCTTTCTTT
TRBJ2-1,-,-,TRBV29-1,CTTRRGGLNEQFF,TGCACCACCCGTAGGGGGGGCCTCAATGAGCAGTTCTTC
TRBJ2-3,-,-,TRBV6-5,CASSTFRSSTDTQYF,TGTGCCAGCAGTACCTTCAGGAGCTCCACAGATACGCAGTATTTT
TRBJ1-5,-,-,TRBV6-5,CASSENYSNQPQHF,TGTGCCAGCAGTGAGAACTATAGCAATCAGCCCCAGCATTTT
TRBJ1-1,-,-,TRBV13,CASKGPANLQPEAFF,TGTGCCAGCAAAGGGCCCGCCAACCTACAACCAGAAGCTTTCTTT
TRBJ2-1,TRBD2,-,TRBV19,CASSPTSGGNNEQFF,TGTGCCAGTAGCCCGACTAGCGGGGGTAACAATGAGCAGTTCTTC
TRBJ1-2,TRBD1,-,TRBV4-1,CASSTTGPDYGYTF,TGCGCCAGCAGCACGACAGGGCCGGACTATGGCTACACCTTC
TRBJ2-3,-,-,TRBV13,CASSPSDSLLGTDTQYF,TGTGCCAGCAGCCCGTCGGACAGCCTTTTAGGCACAGATACGCAGTATTTT
TRBJ2-2,-,-,TRBV25-1,CASSVTSTSGELFF,TGTGCCAGCAGTGTAACCTCGACTAGCGGGGAGCTGTTTTTT
TRBJ2-6,-,-,TRBV18,CASSKNRGTGANVLTF,TGTGCCAGCTCAAAGAATCGGGGTACTGGGGCCAACGTCCTGACTTTC
TRBJ2-1,TRBD2,-,TRBV4-2,CASSQDPAGAQRDEQFF,TGTGCCAGCAGCCAAGATCCAGCGGGGGCCCAGCGGGATGAGCAGTTCTTC
TRBJ2-3,TRBD2,-,TRBV5-4,CASSLDGGASDTQYF,TGTGCCAGCAGCTTGGACGGGGGGGCTTCAGATACGCAGTATTTT
TRBJ1-1,-,-,TRBV13,CASSLGKGYMNTEAFF,TGTGCCAGCAGCTTAGGTAAAGGGTACATGAACACTGAAGCTTTCTTT
TRBJ2-3,-,-,TRBV27,CASSLLGSWHTQYF,TGTGCCAGCAGCCTACTGGGGTCCTGGCATACGCAGTATTTT
TRBJ2-5,TRBD1,-,TRBV5-1,CASSRGPTGHQETQYF,TGCGCCAGCAGCCGGGGCCCGACAGGGCACCAAGAGACCCAGTACTTC
TRBJ2-7,-,-,TRBV10-1,CASSESPGALSIGEQYF,TGCGCCAGCAGTGAGTCCCCAGGGGCCTTATCTATCGGCGAGCAGTACTTC
TRBJ1-3,-,-,TRBV28,CASRSHVRGRGNTIYF,TGTGCCAGCAGGTCCCATGTGCGAGGACGTGGAAACACCATATATTTT
TRBJ1-2,-,-,TRBV19,CASGRAGVYGYTF,TGTGCCAGTGGAAGAGCAGGAGTCTATGGCTACACCTTC
TRBJ1-2,-,-,TRBV4-1,CASSQDVTVNYGYTF,TGCGCCAGCAGCCAAGACGTAACAGTCAACTATGGCTACACCTTC
TRBJ2-2,-,-,TRBV14,CASSQGPPNTGELFF,TGTGCCAGCAGCCAAGGTCCACCGAACACCGGGGAGCTGTTTTTT
TRBJ2-2,-,-,TRBV5-1,CASSLVAGHTGELFF,TGCGCCAGCAGCTTGGTTGCAGGTCACACCGGGGAGCTGTTTTTT
TRBJ2-3,-,-,TRBV2,CASSGMQGKDTQYF,TGTGCCAGCAGTGGAATGCAGGGGAAAGATACGCAGTATTTT
TRBJ1-2,-,-,TRBV5-4,CASSLGGAVNYGYTF,TGTGCCAGCAGCTTGGGAGGAGCGGTAAACTATGGCTACACCTTC
TRBJ1-1,-,-,TRBV11-2,CASSLNSYRVGNTEAFF,TGTGCCAGCAGCTTAAATTCCTACAGGGTTGGAAACACTGAAGCTTTCTTT